A selection of T cell receptor beta chains follows, all from one sample in a study of cytomegalovirus exposure and HLA in healthy donors. Produced via immunoSEQ multiplex PCR; TCRdb's table is partial and in-frame only. The sample contains about 160,000 clones, 86% of which appear only once. The sequenced sample was PBMCs. The receptors shown here come from a woman aged 25 to 39 in good health and CMV-seronegative. Both conserved end residues are part of each CDR3. Fields, in order: D gene, V gene, clone size, J gene, CDR3 DNA, CDR3 protein. A D gene is named only where the DNA matches it firmly. Where a row states a size, it is once, few, many or the class of an expanded clone; other rows omit it.

d_gene: NA
v_gene: TRBV27
abundance: NA
j_gene: TRBJ2-3
CDR3nt: TGTGCCAGCACCACCCATGGGGTTCGGACAGATACGCAGTATTTT
CDR3aa: CASTTHGVRTDTQYF

d_gene: NA
v_gene: TRBV11-1
abundance: NA
j_gene: TRBJ2-5
CDR3nt: TGTGCCAGCAGCTTAGTCAGGGGACAAGAGACCCAGTACTTC
CDR3aa: CASSLVRGQETQYF

d_gene: TRBD1
v_gene: TRBV7-9
abundance: NA
j_gene: TRBJ2-7
CDR3nt: TGTGCCAGCAGCCGGACAGGGGGTGTCTACGAGCAGTACTTC
CDR3aa: CASSRTGGVYEQYF

d_gene: NA
v_gene: TRBV6-1
abundance: NA
j_gene: TRBJ1-1
CDR3nt: TGTGCCAGCAGTGAAGCGCAGGCAGGGCCTGGCGCTGAAGCTTTCTTT
CDR3aa: CASSEAQAGPGAEAFF

d_gene: TRBD1
v_gene: TRBV18
abundance: few
j_gene: TRBJ1-2
CDR3nt: TGTGCCAGCTCAACAGGACAGGGGCATGGCTACACCTTC
CDR3aa: CASSTGQGHGYTF

d_gene: TRBD1
v_gene: TRBV30
abundance: NA
j_gene: TRBJ1-5
CDR3nt: TGTGCCTGGGGGACAGGGAGACAGCCCCAGCATTTT
CDR3aa: CAWGTGRQPQHF

d_gene: NA
v_gene: TRBV11-2
abundance: once
j_gene: TRBJ1-3
CDR3nt: TGTGCCAGCAGCTCGACGAGCTCTGGAAACACCATATATTTT
CDR3aa: CASSSTSSGNTIYF

d_gene: TRBD2
v_gene: TRBV10-3
abundance: once
j_gene: TRBJ2-1
CDR3nt: TGTGCCATCGGGGGGGAACTAGCGGGAAACGAGCAGTTCTTC
CDR3aa: CAIGGELAGNEQFF

d_gene: NA
v_gene: TRBV27
abundance: NA
j_gene: TRBJ1-5
CDR3nt: TGTGCCAGCAGTTTAAGTTCACAGCCCCAGCATTTT
CDR3aa: CASSLSSQPQHF

d_gene: NA
v_gene: TRBV2
abundance: few
j_gene: TRBJ1-2
CDR3nt: TGTGCCAGCAGTGAAGTCGACCCCACCCGGGGCTACACCTTC
CDR3aa: CASSEVDPTRGYTF

d_gene: NA
v_gene: TRBV2
abundance: NA
j_gene: TRBJ1-1
CDR3nt: TGTGCCAGCAGTCGGCGGGTTGGTGACACTGAAGCTTTCTTT
CDR3aa: CASSRRVGDTEAFF

d_gene: NA
v_gene: TRBV14
abundance: NA
j_gene: TRBJ2-2
CDR3nt: TGTGCCAGCAGCCAAGACCATAACGCGAACACCGGGGAGCTGTTTTTT
CDR3aa: CASSQDHNANTGELFF

d_gene: NA
v_gene: TRBV6-5
abundance: NA
j_gene: TRBJ2-7
CDR3nt: TGTGCCAGCAGGGGGCTAGCGAGTGAGCAGTACTTC
CDR3aa: CASRGLASEQYF

d_gene: NA
v_gene: TRBV5-6
abundance: NA
j_gene: TRBJ2-7
CDR3nt: TGTGCCAGCAGCTTCTCTGGGGCCCCCTACGAGCAGTACTTC
CDR3aa: CASSFSGAPYEQYF

d_gene: NA
v_gene: TRBV14
abundance: NA
j_gene: TRBJ1-2
CDR3nt: TGTGCCAGCAGCTTAGACAGTAACTATGGCTACACCTTC
CDR3aa: CASSLDSNYGYTF

d_gene: NA
v_gene: TRBV19
abundance: once
j_gene: TRBJ2-7
CDR3nt: TGTGCCAGTAGTATAGCGGGGCTCGCAACCTCCTACGAGCAGTACTTC
CDR3aa: CASSIAGLATSYEQYF

d_gene: NA
v_gene: TRBV2
abundance: NA
j_gene: TRBJ1-1
CDR3nt: TGTGCCAGCATCAAAGACAGGAACACTGAAGCTTTCTTT
CDR3aa: CASIKDRNTEAFF

d_gene: NA
v_gene: TRBV4-2
abundance: NA
j_gene: TRBJ2-7
CDR3nt: TGTGCCAGCAGCCAAGTCCAGCGGTACTCCTACGAGCAGTACTTC
CDR3aa: CASSQVQRYSYEQYF

d_gene: NA
v_gene: TRBV2
abundance: NA
j_gene: TRBJ2-6
CDR3nt: TGTGCCAGCAGGGAACAGGTATCTGGGGCCAACGTCCTGACTTTC
CDR3aa: CASREQVSGANVLTF

d_gene: NA
v_gene: TRBV5-1
abundance: NA
j_gene: TRBJ2-7
CDR3nt: TGCGCCAGCAGCTTGTTCTACGACGCGGGGTACGAGCAGTACTTC
CDR3aa: CASSLFYDAGYEQYF

d_gene: NA
v_gene: TRBV19
abundance: NA
j_gene: TRBJ2-5
CDR3nt: TGTGCCAGTAGTTTGAGGGGGCAAGAGACCCAGTACTTC
CDR3aa: CASSLRGQETQYF

d_gene: NA
v_gene: TRBV5-1
abundance: NA
j_gene: TRBJ1-5
CDR3nt: TGCGCCAGCAGCTTGGGCGCAAGCAATCAGCCCCAGCATTTT
CDR3aa: CASSLGASNQPQHF

d_gene: TRBD2
v_gene: TRBV7-2
abundance: NA
j_gene: TRBJ2-7
CDR3nt: TGTGCCAGCAGCACAGAAGCGGGAGGGCCGAACGAGCAGTACTTC
CDR3aa: CASSTEAGGPNEQYF

d_gene: NA
v_gene: TRBV11-3
abundance: few
j_gene: TRBJ1-6
CDR3nt: TGTGCCAGCAGCTTATTGGCGAATTCACCCCTCCACTTT
CDR3aa: CASSLLANSPLHF

d_gene: NA
v_gene: TRBV2
abundance: NA
j_gene: TRBJ1-4
CDR3nt: TGTGCCAGCAGTAGAAGGCGGGATGAAAAACTGTTTTTT
CDR3aa: CASSRRRDEKLFF

d_gene: TRBD1
v_gene: TRBV19
abundance: NA
j_gene: TRBJ2-7
CDR3nt: TGTGCCAGTAGTATAGGACAGGGGTACGAGCAGTACTTC
CDR3aa: CASSIGQGYEQYF

d_gene: TRBD1
v_gene: TRBV7-2
abundance: NA
j_gene: TRBJ1-6
CDR3nt: TGTGCCAGCAGCTCAAGAGCACCGGGACAGGGGATTGGTAATTCACCCCTCCACTTT
CDR3aa: CASSSRAPGQGIGNSPLHF

d_gene: TRBD1
v_gene: TRBV4-3
abundance: NA
j_gene: TRBJ1-1
CDR3nt: TGCGCCAGCAGGGATGACAGGGGCACTGAAGCTTTCTTT
CDR3aa: CASRDDRGTEAFF

d_gene: NA
v_gene: TRBV18
abundance: NA
j_gene: TRBJ2-7
CDR3nt: TGTGCCAGCTCCCCCAGTAGGGCCTACTACGAGCAGTACTTC
CDR3aa: CASSPSRAYYEQYF

d_gene: TRBD1
v_gene: TRBV6-5
abundance: once
j_gene: TRBJ1-2
CDR3nt: TGTGCCAGCAGTTATAATCAAGGGGGCGGGCGGGGCTACACCTTC
CDR3aa: CASSYNQGGGRGYTF

d_gene: NA
v_gene: TRBV10-3
abundance: NA
j_gene: TRBJ2-7
CDR3nt: TGTGCCATCAGTGTTCAACAGGGCTACGAGCAGTACTTC
CDR3aa: CAISVQQGYEQYF

d_gene: TRBD1
v_gene: TRBV28
abundance: NA
j_gene: TRBJ1-5
CDR3nt: TGTGCCAGCAGTTTAAACACAGGGGTCAATCAGCCCCAGCATTTT
CDR3aa: CASSLNTGVNQPQHF

d_gene: TRBD2
v_gene: TRBV27
abundance: NA
j_gene: TRBJ2-1
CDR3nt: TGTGCCAGCACTCGGGGGGACGGCAATGAGCAGTTCTTC
CDR3aa: CASTRGDGNEQFF

d_gene: NA
v_gene: TRBV27
abundance: few
j_gene: TRBJ1-5
CDR3nt: TGTGCCAGCAGTTCCGGGACCCTTAGCAATCAGCCCCAGCATTTT
CDR3aa: CASSSGTLSNQPQHF

d_gene: NA
v_gene: TRBV27
abundance: NA
j_gene: TRBJ1-3
CDR3nt: TGTGCCAGCAGTTTGCACAGCTCTGGAAACACCATATATTTT
CDR3aa: CASSLHSSGNTIYF

d_gene: NA
v_gene: TRBV28
abundance: NA
j_gene: TRBJ1-3
CDR3nt: TGTGCCAGCTCGTGGATAGGGTCTGCTGGAAACACCATATATTTT
CDR3aa: CASSWIGSAGNTIYF

d_gene: NA
v_gene: TRBV21-1
abundance: NA
j_gene: TRBJ2-7
CDR3nt: TGTGCCAGCAACTCCCAGCCTCAGCAGTACTTC
CDR3aa: CASNSQPQQYF

d_gene: NA
v_gene: TRBV5-4
abundance: NA
j_gene: TRBJ2-1
CDR3nt: TGTGCCAGCAGCTTGGTGGGGGTAAGCTACAATGAGCAGTTCTTC
CDR3aa: CASSLVGVSYNEQFF

d_gene: NA
v_gene: TRBV28
abundance: once
j_gene: TRBJ1-2
CDR3nt: TGTGCCAGCAGTTTACTTAACTATGGCTACACCTTC
CDR3aa: CASSLLNYGYTF

d_gene: TRBD2
v_gene: TRBV27
abundance: NA
j_gene: TRBJ2-1
CDR3nt: TGTGCCAGCAGAAATCGTGATCTAGCGGTATTAAGGGGTGAGCAGTTCTTC
CDR3aa: CASRNRDLAVLRGEQFF

d_gene: TRBD1
v_gene: TRBV5-4
abundance: once
j_gene: TRBJ1-2
CDR3nt: TGTGCCAGCAGCTTGTTCGGGGCAGGGGGCGCGGGTGGCTACACCTTC
CDR3aa: CASSLFGAGGAGGYTF

d_gene: NA
v_gene: TRBV29-1
abundance: NA
j_gene: TRBJ2-7
CDR3nt: TGCAGCGTTGTCCGATCCTACGAGCAGTACTTC
CDR3aa: CSVVRSYEQYF

d_gene: TRBD2
v_gene: TRBV7-2
abundance: NA
j_gene: TRBJ2-1
CDR3nt: TGTGCCAGCAGCTCCGGGACTAGCTTTTACTCCTACAATGAGCAGTTCTTC
CDR3aa: CASSSGTSFYSYNEQFF

d_gene: NA
v_gene: TRBV11-2
abundance: NA
j_gene: TRBJ2-5
CDR3nt: TGTGCCAGCAGCCCCTTGAGGACTGCTCGAGTCATGGAGACCCAGTACTTC
CDR3aa: CASSPLRTARVMETQYF

d_gene: NA
v_gene: TRBV7-9
abundance: once
j_gene: TRBJ1-1
CDR3nt: TGTGCCAGCAGCCCGAATATTGAAGCTTTCTTT
CDR3aa: CASSPNIEAFF

d_gene: NA
v_gene: TRBV20-1
abundance: once
j_gene: TRBJ2-1
CDR3nt: TGCAGTGCGCCAGTCCAGTTGGAGCAGTTCTTC
CDR3aa: CSAPVQLEQFF

d_gene: NA
v_gene: TRBV9
abundance: NA
j_gene: TRBJ2-3
CDR3nt: TGTGCCAGCAGCGTAGAGGTGGCGGACACAGATACGCAGTATTTT
CDR3aa: CASSVEVADTDTQYF

d_gene: TRBD2
v_gene: TRBV5-1
abundance: NA
j_gene: TRBJ2-7
CDR3nt: TGCGCCAACCAGCGGGAGTCCTACGAGCAGTACTTC
CDR3aa: CANQRESYEQYF

d_gene: NA
v_gene: TRBV5-1
abundance: NA
j_gene: TRBJ2-2
CDR3nt: TGCGCCAGCAGCGATGGGGGCCCCCTCACCGGGGAGCTGTTTTTT
CDR3aa: CASSDGGPLTGELFF